This TCR beta chain originates from a study of T cell repertoires in cytomegalovirus infection. At the level of the study: Public TCR beta signatures indicated both CMV infection and matching HLA type.

One entry per CDR3 protein results from TCRdb running MiXCR on the reads. The repertoire consists of tens of thousands of distinct CDR3 sequences, with nearly 20% occurring once and the leading ten covering approximately 55%. Turning to this clonotype: Antigen unknown.

Whole-study results and caveats: Cumulative public TCR beta family frequency identified CMV carriers with the relevant HLA. Predominance within the ex vivo response was attributable to HLA-C-restricted CMV-specific TCR beta clonotypes.

The sample here was CD8+ T cells from cultured PBMCs, taken from culture after CMV antigen stimulation. The TCR originated in a human donor in good health (CMV status not recorded). Some clones in this sample may be carry-over from other donors' samples.

The CDR3 is CASAALSGSTDTQYF. CDR3 in DNA: TGTGCCAGCGCAGCCCTTAGCGGGAGTACAGATACGCAGTATTTT. V and J are TRBV13 and TRBJ2-3, with TRBD2 matching 9 bases. CDR3 length: 15 residues. Germline-derived CDR1 and CDR2 are PRHDT and FYEKMQ (reference sequence). V dropped 8 bases and J dropped 3; count of bases not matched to a gene: 9.